This entry concerns a single T cell receptor beta chain. The data originate from a study of Ad26.COV2.S vaccination and SARS-CoV-2 variants. The overall study: The authors gave Ad26.COV2.S intramuscularly, either once or twice 56 days apart.

The CDR3 spans 16 residues. The V gene lost 1 base and the J gene lost 4 bases, with 15 bases spanning the gap. In germline, CDR1 is SGDLS, CDR2 YYNGEE. Generated by immunoSEQ multiplex PCR, the TCRdb table keeps only in-frame clones and is missing some. The data show hundreds of thousands of clones, more than 85% seen once. Treatment noted: roughly 19 received Ad26.COV2.S at low or high dose, single or two shots; roughly five received placebo; per-sample allocation not given. Day 63 following the first vaccine or placebo injection was when the samples were taken. This material consisted of peripheral blood, taken in a trial of Ad26.COV2.S vaccine versus placebo. The rearrangement joins TRBV9 to TRBJ2-1; D possibly corresponds to TRBD2 (7 bases). The receptor comes from a person between 18 and 65 years old who received the Ad26.COV2.S COVID-19 vaccine or a placebo. Here the CDR3 DNA reads TGTGCCAGCAGCGTATTGGGCGGGGGCTCATACAATGAGCAGTTCTTC. Encoded protein: CASSVLGGGSYNEQFF.